The present T cell receptor beta chain was sequenced within a study of cytomegalovirus exposure and HLA in healthy donors. Per germline, CDR1 MNHEY and CDR2 SMNVEV (reference sequence). The length of the CDR3 is 16 residues. V was pared by 2 bases and J by 5 bases, with 16 bases between. The data were produced by immunoSEQ multiplex PCR, yet TCRdb's version contains in-frame clones alone and is incomplete. The table lists 70,000 to 80,000 clones, less than 95% of them singletons. The clonotype was recovered from a woman between 18 and 30 years old in good health and CMV-seropositive. Sequenced sample: PBMCs. This chain links TRBV27 with TRBJ2-1, with TRBD1 as a possible D gene (5 bases). The CDR3 is CASSLVAGLGDNEQFF. The CDR3 nucleotides read TGTGCCAGCAGTTTAGTTGCAGGGCTTGGGGACAATGAGCAGTTCTTC.